The 20 T cell receptor beta chains presented below share a single source sample, sequenced in a study of T-cell reconstitution after alpha-beta-depleted transplantation in children. TCRbeta library construction was performed incorporating unique molecular identifiers. TCRdb reprocessed the PCR reads via MiXCR and lists one record per CDR3 protein. Of 150,000 to 250,000 distinct CDR3 sequences in the sample, roughly 15% were seen once. This sample comprised PBMCs from the stem cell graft donor, obtained from the stem cell graft. These receptors came from a human donor who donated a stem cell graft to a child with acute lymphoblastic leukemia.

This clonotype occurred many times. The DNA of the CDR3 is TGTGCCAGCAGCTTGTCACAGGGGGTCGTCAATGGCTACACCTTC. This codes for CASSLSQGVVNGYTF. V usage is TRBV5-5 and J usage is TRBJ1-2; 8 bases match TRBD1. The CDR3 runs to 15 residues. Germline V gene data show CDR1 as SGHKS and CDR2 as YYEKEE (reference sequence). V was pared by 1 base and J by 6 bases, with 8 bases of the junction left unmatched.

The chain has TRBV29-1 and TRBJ2-1, with 13 bases that match TRBD2. CDR1 and CDR2 (germline): SQVTM, ANQGSEA. J gave up 14 bases and V 6 bases, and 10 bases lay outside the gene matches. The CDR3 is made up of 13 amino acids. In DNA form, the CDR3 reads TGCAGCGTGACCGGGACTAGCGGGGCCGCGGAGTTCTTC. This gives the protein CSVTGTSGAAEFF.

The J gene is TRBJ2-1, the V gene TRBV29-1, with 7 nucleotides matching TRBD2. Germline lookup yields CDR1 SQVTM and CDR2 ANQGSEA. CDR3 length equals 15 residues. Germline trimming cut 6 bases from V and 1 base from J; bases unmatched to any gene: 9. The CDR3 protein is CSVPLIAGSYNEQFF. The DNA of the CDR3 is TGCAGCGTACCCCTAATAGCGGGTTCCTACAATGAGCAGTTCTTC.

There are many counts of this clonotype. The J gene is TRBJ2-1, the V gene TRBV10-3; D unclear. The ends were cut back, 7 bases at V and 13 bases at J, with 20 bases in the middle. The length of the CDR3 is 13 residues. Germline V gene lookup returns CDR1 ENHRY and CDR2 SYGVKD. CDR3 sequence reads: CAITRSETGFQFF. Here the CDR3 DNA reads TGTGCCATCACTCGGAGCGAGACTGGGTTCCAGTTCTTC.

At least ten counts were recorded for this clonotype. The rearrangement uses TRBV4-2 and TRBJ1-1, with D perhaps TRBD1 (6 bases). Germline V gene data show CDR1 as LGHNA and CDR2 as YNFKEQ. This CDR3 has 17 amino acids. The V and J ends lost 4 bases and 5 bases respectively, with 23 bases between them. CDR3 sequence: CASSPASHRVRRTEAFF. The CDR3 DNA is TGTGCCAGCAGCCCGGCGTCCCACAGGGTGCGTCGGACTGAAGCTTTCTTT.

This clonotype was observed many times. The V call is TRBV27, the J call TRBJ1-1; 8 nucleotides agree with TRBD1. CDR3 length equals 15 residues. Germline CDR1 MNHEY, CDR2 SMNVEV (reference sequence). With V trimmed by 6 bases and J by 4 bases, 10 bases remained unmatched. The CDR3 spells CASRRQTGASTEAFF. The CDR3 region has the DNA TGTGCCAGCAGGAGACAGACAGGGGCCTCCACTGAAGCTTTCTTT.

This rearrangement joins TRBV27 to TRBJ1-6; TRBD1 matches at 7 bases. The CDR3 consists of 14 residues. In germline, CDR1 is MNHEY, CDR2 SMNVEV (reference sequence). The trim removed 5 bases at V and 7 bases at J, leaving 5 bases unmatched. The CDR3 sequence: CASSPRDSNSPLHF. DNA of the CDR3: TGTGCCAGCAGTCCTCGGGACAGCAATTCACCCCTCCACTTT.

This clonotype showed up many times. The rearrangement joins TRBV6-1 to TRBJ2-3, with unresolved D. Germline V gives CDR1 MNHNS, CDR2 SASEGT. The CDR3 contains 13 residues. The V end lost 1 base, the J end lost 4 bases, and 6 bases lay between the germline ends. The CDR3 reads CASSEVQADTQYF. The CDR3 DNA follows: TGTGCCAGCAGTGAAGTCCAGGCAGATACGCAGTATTTT.

This clonotype was counted between two and nine times. This chain joins TRBV5-1 and TRBJ2-7, with D maybe TRBD2 (5 bases). Trimming removed 0 bases at V and 0 bases at J, with 16 bases between. The CDR3 runs 17 residues. Germline CDR1 reads SGHRS; CDR2 reads YFSETQ. CDR3 amino acids: CASSLEFSGALSYEQYF. CDR3 DNA: TGCGCCAGCAGCTTGGAGTTCAGCGGAGCCCTCTCCTACGAGCAGTACTTC.

This clonotype was counted many times. The chain has TRBV29-1 and TRBJ1-2; D is unresolved. This CDR3 is 14 amino acids long. The V end lost 4 bases, the J end lost 2 bases, and 14 bases lay between the germline ends. Germline loops: CDR1 SQVTM, CDR2 ANQGSEA. CDR3 DNA sequence: TGCAGCGTTGTGCGTCGCAGAGGAAACTATGGCTACACCTTC. Protein: CSVVRRRGNYGYTF.

This clonotype was detected ten times or more. A read error may produce the germline difference seen at one junction end. The J gene is TRBJ2-3, the V gene TRBV7-7; D perhaps matches TRBD2 (5 bases). Germline V lookup: CDR1 SSHAT, CDR2 FNYEAQ (reference sequence). CDR3 size: 14 residues. In DNA, the CDR3 is TGTGCTAGCAGCCCGGACTTAACAACAGATACGCAGTATTTT. This encodes CASSPDLTTDTQYF.

This clonotype was seen ten or more times. This chain uses TRBV29-1 with TRBJ2-7; D ambiguous. Per the germline V gene, CDR1 is SQVTM and CDR2 is ANQGSEA. This CDR3 comprises 11 residues. With 4 bases removed from V and 1 base from J, the gap between germline ends came to 5 bases. This chain's CDR3 is CSVGDSYEQYF. The CDR3 DNA reads TGCAGCGTTGGGGATTCCTACGAGCAGTACTTC.

In its sample, this clonotype was seen many times. The CDR3 DNA reads as TGCAGCGTTGACGGGAGGAGCAACAATGAGCAGTTCTTC. This codes for CSVDGRSNNEQFF. The rearrangement joins TRBV29-1 to TRBJ2-1; 7 nucleotides line up with TRBD2. The CDR3 is 13 amino acids. CDR1 and CDR2 from the germline V gene are SQVTM and ANQGSEA. With V trimmed by 3 bases and J by 5 bases, 4 bases remained unmatched.

This clonotype occurred many times. This chain joins TRBV29-1 and TRBJ2-2; the D gene is possibly TRBD2 (6 bases). The CDR3 is 13 amino acids. Germline CDR1 and CDR2: SQVTM and ANQGSEA. Deletions cut 5 bases from V and 6 bases from J, with 13 bases between. Here the CDR3 reads CSVYGPGAGELFF. The CDR3 DNA sequence: TGCAGCGTTTACGGACCGGGAGCCGGGGAGCTGTTTTTT.

There are many counts of this clonotype. V and J are TRBV5-1 and TRBJ2-3; 15 bases map to TRBD2. Germline CDR1 is SGHRS and CDR2 is YFSETQ. The CDR3 is 16 residues long. The junction had 2 bases not matched to a gene; V was cut back by 3 bases and J by 3 bases. DNA for the CDR3: TGCGCCAGCAGCTCCGGACTAGCGGGAGGGACAGATACGCAGTATTTT. Amino acid sequence: CASSSGLAGGTDTQYF.

Many counts were recorded for this clonotype. The V call is TRBV11-1, the J call TRBJ2-7, with D unresolved. CDR3 length: 12 residues. V lost 4 bases, J lost 8 bases, and 12 bases lay in between. Germline lookup yields CDR1 SGHAT and CDR2 FQDESV (reference sequence). CDR3 sequence: CASSYPVGQQYF. CDR3 nucleotides: TGTGCCAGCAGCTACCCCGTCGGGCAGCAGTACTTC.

Concerning this clonotype itself: A single base separates this from a much larger clone, so it may be a read error. The rearrangement uses TRBV5-1 and TRBJ1-3; D is unclear. From germline, CDR1 is SGHRS and CDR2 YFSETQ. With 6 bases removed from V and 5 bases from J, the gap between germline ends came to 21 bases. The CDR3 sequence is 16 residues long. CDR3 in DNA: TGCGCCAGCAAGACGGTCCCCGATCTTTCCAGAAACACCATATATTTT. It specifies CASKTVPDLSRNTIYF.

This clonotype came up many times. The J gene is TRBJ2-5, the V gene TRBV12-3 or TRBV12-4, with unresolved D. The CDR3 totals 12 residues. The V gene lost 5 bases and the J gene lost 5 bases, with 9 bases spanning the gap. CDR3 bases: TGTGCCAGCAGTGGATTAGGGGAGACCCAGTACTTC. This gives the protein CASSGLGETQYF.

Many counts were recorded for this clonotype. This chain links TRBV29-1 with TRBJ2-3; D call uncertain. This CDR3 is 13 amino acids long. Trimming took 8 bases from V and 2 from J, leaving 14 bases between them. Germline V lookup: CDR1 SQVTM, CDR2 ANQGSEA. The CDR3 loop is CSNTQDPTDTQYF. DNA of the CDR3: TGCAGCAACACGCAGGATCCCACAGATACGCAGTATTTT.

This clonotype has at least ten counts. The V call is TRBV5-1, the J call TRBJ2-5, with 7 bases aligning to TRBD1. With 4 bases clipped from V and 3 bases from J, the junction kept 15 bases outside the gene matches. This CDR3 comprises 17 residues. In germline, CDR1 is SGHRS, CDR2 YFSETQ. The CDR3 DNA follows: TGCGCCAGCAGCCCCGCTTTGGGGACAGAGACTAAAGAGACCCAGTACTTC. Residues: CASSPALGTETKETQYF.